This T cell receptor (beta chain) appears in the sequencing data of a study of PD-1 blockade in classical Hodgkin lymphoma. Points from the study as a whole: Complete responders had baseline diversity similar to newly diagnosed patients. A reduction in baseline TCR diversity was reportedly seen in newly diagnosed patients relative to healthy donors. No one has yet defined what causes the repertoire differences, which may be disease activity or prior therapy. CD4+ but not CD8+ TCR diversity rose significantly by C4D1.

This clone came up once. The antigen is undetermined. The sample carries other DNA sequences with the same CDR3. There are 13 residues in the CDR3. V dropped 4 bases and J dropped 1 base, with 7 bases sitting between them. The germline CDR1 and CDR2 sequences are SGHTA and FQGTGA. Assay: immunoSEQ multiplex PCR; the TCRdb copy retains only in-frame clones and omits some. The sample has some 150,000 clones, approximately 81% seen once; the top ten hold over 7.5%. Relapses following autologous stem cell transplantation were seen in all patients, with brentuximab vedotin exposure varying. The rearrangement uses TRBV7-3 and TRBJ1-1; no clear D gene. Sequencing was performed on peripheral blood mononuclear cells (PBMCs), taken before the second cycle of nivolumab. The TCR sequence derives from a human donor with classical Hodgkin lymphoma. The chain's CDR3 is CASSSQENTEAFF. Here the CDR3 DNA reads TGTGCCAGCAGCTCCCAGGAGAACACTGAAGCTTTCTTT. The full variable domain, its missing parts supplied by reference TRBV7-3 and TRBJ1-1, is GAGVSQTPSNKVTEKGKYVELRCDPISGHTALYWYRQSLGQGPEFLIYFQGTGAADDSGLPNDRFFAVRPEGSVSTLKIQRTERGDSAVYLCASSSQENTEAFFGQGTRLTVV.